The 29 T cell receptor beta chains in this list originate from one sample, sequenced in a study of cytomegalovirus exposure and HLA in healthy donors. PCR primers comprised 60 Vbeta and 13 Jbeta primers. Using immunoSEQ multiplex PCR, the repertoire was profiled, and TCRdb retains in-frame clones only, with some absent. The sample carries about 200,000 clones, roughly four fifths recorded once. Sequenced: PBMCs. These receptors originate from a man aged 35 to 55 in good health and CMV-seropositive.

The chain couples TRBV28 to TRBJ2-7, with D possibly matching TRBD2 (6 bases). Germline CDR1 and CDR2: MDHEN and SYDVKM. CDR3 length: 15 amino acids. V lost 4 bases, J lost 5 bases, and 18 bases lay in between. CDR3 nucleotides: TGTGCCAGCAGTTCGTCCGGGACTGCTCCCCACGAGCAGTACTTC. Amino acid sequence: CASSSSGTAPHEQYF.

A few counts support this clone. The chain links TRBV6-5 to TRBJ2-7; 8 bases fit TRBD1. After removal of 2 bases from V and 9 bases from J, the junction contained 3 bases not matched to a gene. Germline V gene sequence: CDR1 MNHEY, CDR2 SVGAGI. The CDR3 is 12 residues long. The CDR3 sequence is CASSYTGQGQYF. CDR3 nucleotides: TGTGCCAGCAGTTACACCGGACAGGGGCAGTACTTC.

The J gene is TRBJ2-1, the V gene TRBV5-1, with D tentatively TRBD2 (5 bases). Per germline, CDR1 SGHRS and CDR2 YFSETQ. Trimming removed 4 bases at V and 4 bases at J, with 9 bases between. The CDR3 consists of 13 residues. CDR3 in amino acids: CASSVPGYNEQFF. DNA of the CDR3: TGCGCCAGCAGCGTTCCGGGGTACAATGAGCAGTTCTTC.

The chain links TRBV4-3 to TRBJ1-2; weak D call: TRBD1 (6 bases). This CDR3 region has 14 residues. Germline V gene sequence: CDR1 LGHNA, CDR2 YSLEER. V was trimmed by 6 bases and J by 4 bases, leaving 15 bases between them. The chain's CDR3 is CASSFGGDAYGYTF. The CDR3 region has the DNA TGCGCCAGCAGTTTTGGGGGCGACGCCTATGGCTACACCTTC.

J is TRBJ2-7 and V is TRBV5-4; possibly TRBD2 for D (6 bases). This CDR3 is built from 14 residues. The V end was cut by 2 bases, the J end by 3 bases, with 12 bases between. Germline CDR1 SGHNT, CDR2 YYREEE (reference sequence). The CDR3 DNA is TGTGCCAGCAGCTTCCGGGAGAGCCGCTACGAGCAGTACTTC. Protein sequence: CASSFRESRYEQYF.

V usage is TRBV5-4 and J usage is TRBJ2-3; TRBD2 matches at 11 bases. Germline V CDR1 and CDR2: SGHNT, YYREEE (reference sequence). The CDR3 length is 15 residues. With V trimmed by 0 bases and J by 8 bases, 5 bases remained unmatched. The CDR3 DNA reads as TGTGCCAGCAGCTTGGCGCTAGCGGGGGGACCTACGCAGTATTTT. Its translation: CASSLALAGGPTQYF. Full variable domain (missing parts from reference TRBV5-4 and TRBJ2-3): ETGVTQSPTHLIKTRGQQVTLRCSSQSGHNTVSWYQQALGQGPQFIFQYYREEENGRGNFPPRFSGLQFPNYSSELNVNALELDDSALYLCASSLALAGGPTQYFGPGTRLTVL.

The rearrangement links TRBV25-1 to TRBJ2-1; 10 nucleotides align to TRBD1. The CDR3 consists of 18 residues. The junction had 10 bases not matched to a gene; V was cut back by 3 bases and J by 2 bases. Germline V gene sequence: CDR1 MGHDK, CDR2 SYGVNS. In DNA form, the CDR3 reads TGTGCCAGCAGTGATGCGCGGGACAGGGGTTGGACCTACAATGAGCAGTTCTTC. Its translation is CASSDARDRGWTYNEQFF.

Only a few counts were recorded for this clone. The chain combines TRBV6-1 with TRBJ1-2, with 9 bases identical to TRBD1. From germline, CDR1 is MNHNS and CDR2 SASEGT. The CDR3 spans 13 residues. Trimming at V came to 8 bases and at J to 7 bases, leaving 8 bases not matched to a gene. Here the CDR3 reads CASSDRGMSGYTF. CDR3 coding DNA: TGTGCCAGCTCGGACAGGGGTATGTCTGGCTACACCTTC.

CDR3 residues: CASSLELASGAYEQYF. DNA of the CDR3: TGCGCCAGCAGCCTCGAACTAGCGTCGGGCGCCTACGAGCAGTACTTC. The chain couples TRBV5-1 to TRBJ2-7; the match to TRBD2 covers 7 bases. Unmatched junction bases numbered 12, after V lost 4 bases and J lost 2 bases. This CDR3 contains 16 residues. The germline V gene encodes CDR1 SGHRS and CDR2 YFSETQ.

The V call is TRBV27, the J call TRBJ1-1, with a weak D call TRBD1 (6 bases). CDR3 length: 16 amino acids. Germline values: CDR1 MNHEY, CDR2 SMNVEV (reference sequence). V lost 2 bases, J lost 0 bases, and 13 bases lay in between. The CDR3 bases are TGTGCCAGCAGTTTAACGGCAGGGGTACTGAACACTGAAGCTTTCTTT. It specifies CASSLTAGVLNTEAFF.

The CDR3 loop is CASSLIGSSYNEQFF. The CDR3 bases are TGTGCCAGCAGCTTAATAGGGAGCTCCTACAATGAGCAGTTCTTC. V is TRBV7-9 and J is TRBJ2-1, with D perhaps matching TRBD2 (5 bases). V was pared by 2 bases and J by 0 bases, with 8 bases between. There are 15 residues in the CDR3. Germline loops: CDR1 SEHNR, CDR2 FQNEAQ (reference sequence).

This clone was seen a single time. The V gene is TRBV13, the J gene TRBJ1-2, with 7 bases fitting TRBD1. The germline CDR1 and CDR2 sequences are PRHDT and FYEKMQ (reference sequence). The CDR3 runs to 20 residues. The ends lost 0 bases at V and 8 bases at J; junction bases unmatched: 24. The CDR3 coding sequence is TGTGCCAGCAGCTTAGGCCGTGGGATGGGGTCGACAGGGAGTATCTACGGCTACACCTTC. Its translation is CASSLGRGMGSTGSIYGYTF. The entire variable domain, with the rest obtained from reference TRBV13 and TRBJ1-2, is as follows: AAGVIQSPRHLIKEKRETATLKCYPIPRHDTVYWYQQGPGQDPQFLISFYEKMQSDKGSIPDRFSAQQFSDYHSELNMSSLELGDSALYFCASSLGRGMGSTGSIYGYTFGSGTRLTVV.

The chain joins TRBV19 to TRBJ1-5; 7 bases fit TRBD1. V shed 9 bases and J 6 bases; nucleotides not matched to a gene: 8. This CDR3 has 13 amino acids. CDR1 is LNHDA and CDR2 is SQIVND in the germline V gene (reference sequence). In DNA form, the CDR3 reads TGTGCCAGCGGTCTACAGGGGATTCAGCCCCAGCATTTT. Protein product: CASGLQGIQPQHF.

V is TRBV5-1 and J is TRBJ2-5, with 8 bases matching TRBD2. There are 17 residues in the CDR3. Germline assignment: CDR1 SGHRS and CDR2 YFSETQ. Trimming removed 3 bases from V and 1 base from J; junction bases left unmatched: 11. CDR3 loop: CASSWGDPGLGQETQYF. The CDR3 DNA reads as TGCGCCAGCAGCTGGGGGGACCCGGGACTAGGCCAAGAGACCCAGTACTTC.

This clone was seen only once. The chain employs TRBV4-2 and TRBJ2-7; unclear D gene. From germline, CDR1 is LGHNA and CDR2 YNFKEQ. V gave up 1 base and J gave up 1 base, with 5 bases separating them. The CDR3 is 13 residues long. The DNA of the CDR3 is TGTGCCAGCAGCCAAGCCGAGTCCTACGAGCAGTACTTC. Residues: CASSQAESYEQYF.

The V call is TRBV7-9, the J call TRBJ2-3; D is unresolved. This CDR3 spans 15 amino acids. V was pared by 1 base and J by 4 bases, with 12 bases between. The V gene's germline CDR1 is SEHNR and CDR2 FQNEAQ (reference sequence). In DNA form, the CDR3 reads TGTGCCAGCAGCTTAGGGGCAGCCGAGTCAGATACGCAGTATTTT. It translates to CASSLGAAESDTQYF.

The sample holds a few counts of this clone. The V call is TRBV18, the J call TRBJ1-1, with unresolved D. CDR1 KGHSH and CDR2 LQKENI come from the germline V gene. This CDR3 is built from 17 residues. With 1 base removed from V and 2 bases from J, the gap between germline ends came to 17 bases. CDR3 sequence: CASSPRVVGGRNTEAFF. The DNA of the CDR3 is TGTGCCAGCTCACCACGGGTTGTCGGTGGGAGAAACACTGAAGCTTTCTTT.

The chain combines TRBV7-8 with TRBJ2-7; TRBD2 agrees at 8 bases. Per the germline V gene, CDR1 is SGHVS and CDR2 is FQNEAQ. Trimming removed 3 bases from V and 7 bases from J; junction bases left unmatched: 11. The CDR3 runs to 15 residues. CDR3 loop: CASSFVGREVGEQYF. The CDR3 DNA reads TGTGCCAGCAGCTTTGTGGGGCGGGAGGTTGGGGAGCAGTACTTC.

This clone was counted a few times. CDR3 nucleotides: TGTGCCAGCAGACCAAGGGGTTCGTCCTACAATGAGCAGTTCTTC. This encodes CASRPRGSSYNEQFF. This rearrangement joins TRBV6-5 to TRBJ2-1; maybe TRBD1 (5 bases). This CDR3 is built from 15 residues. Trimming took 6 bases from V and 1 from J, leaving 13 bases between them. The germline V gene has CDR1 MNHEY and CDR2 SVGAGI.

V gene TRBV9 combines with J gene TRBJ1-3; weak D call: TRBD1 (6 bases). Germline V gives CDR1 SGDLS, CDR2 YYNGEE. There are 13 residues in the CDR3. The ends were cut back, 2 bases at V and 11 bases at J, with 14 bases in the middle. The CDR3 reads CASSVGRGDPIYF. The CDR3 nucleotides read TGTGCCAGCAGCGTTGGCAGGGGCGATCCCATATATTTT.

The chain couples TRBV27 to TRBJ2-7; maybe TRBD2 (6 bases). The CDR3 is made up of 15 amino acids. The V gene lost 4 bases and the J gene lost 0 bases, with 13 bases spanning the gap. CDR1 and CDR2 from the germline V gene are MNHEY and SMNVEV (reference sequence). CDR3 region: CASSSGTGGSYEQYF. DNA for the CDR3: TGTGCCAGCAGTTCAGGGACCGGGGGCTCCTACGAGCAGTACTTC.

J is TRBJ1-4 and V is TRBV10-3; tentative D call: TRBD1 (5 bases). CDR1 and CDR2 from the germline V gene are ENHRY and SYGVKD. V gave up 3 bases and J gave up 8 bases, with 13 bases separating them. CDR3 length equals 14 residues. This chain's CDR3 is CAISEDSLREKLFF. The DNA for the CDR3 is TGTGCCATCAGTGAAGACAGCCTACGGGAAAAACTGTTTTTT.

V is TRBV11-2 and J is TRBJ1-6, with unresolved D. Germline V gene lookup returns CDR1 SGHAT and CDR2 FQNNGV. Trimming took off 1 base at V and 9 bases at J, with 7 bases between the two ends. The CDR3 runs to 13 residues. This chain's CDR3 is CASSLVGGSPLHF. Written as DNA, the CDR3 is TGTGCCAGCAGCTTAGTAGGAGGTTCACCCCTCCACTTT.

As concerns this clone: Other DNA sequences in the sample encode the same CDR3. This chain links TRBV28 with TRBJ2-7, with D possibly matching TRBD2 (7 bases). V was cut by 1 base and J by 3 bases, with 13 bases left in between. Germline CDR1 is MDHEN and CDR2 is SYDVKM. This CDR3 spans 15 amino acids. CDR3 in amino acids: CASSLYGGARYEQYF. As DNA, the CDR3 is TGTGCCAGCAGTTTATATGGGGGGGCGCGCTACGAGCAGTACTTC.

This chain uses TRBV7-9 with TRBJ2-7; the match to TRBD1 covers 11 bases. The CDR3 is made up of 16 amino acids. The germline CDR1 and CDR2 sequences are SEHNR and FQNEAQ (reference sequence). V lost 5 bases to trimming and J lost 7 bases; unmatched junction nucleotides: 13. As DNA, the CDR3 is TGTGCCAGCAGCCCCCCGTTGGACAGGGGGCGTAGAGAGCAGTACTTC. As protein: CASSPPLDRGRREQYF.

The chain links TRBV7-9 to TRBJ2-4, with a possible D match to TRBD1 (5 bases). Trimming removed 5 bases at V and 5 bases at J, with 16 bases between. CDR1 is SEHNR, CDR2 FQNEAQ, per germline (reference sequence). The CDR3 is 15 amino acids. CDR3 coding DNA: TGTGCCAGCAGCCGCCCGCTAGGGGCGGAAAACATTCAGTACTTC. Amino acids: CASSRPLGAENIQYF.

This chain joins TRBV6-1 and TRBJ2-5; 11 bases align to TRBD1. V shed 4 bases and J 1 base; nucleotides not matched to a gene: 5. The CDR3 sequence is 16 residues long. Looked up from germline, CDR1 is MNHNS and CDR2 is SASEGT. The CDR3 DNA is TGTGCCAGCAGTGGCCCGGACAGGGGGCCCCAAGAGACCCAGTACTTC. This codes for CASSGPDRGPQETQYF.

This CDR3 is CASSLRVVFPYPSSTDTQYF. In DNA form, the CDR3 reads TGTGCCAGCAGTTTGAGGGTCGTGTTCCCTTACCCCTCATCCACAGATACGCAGTATTTT. V is TRBV28 and J is TRBJ2-3; TRBD2 is a possible D gene (5 bases). The CDR3 has 20 amino acids. Germline CDR1 and CDR2: MDHEN and SYDVKM. Trimming cost V 3 bases and J 2 bases, with 27 bases left between them.

The V call is TRBV7-3, the J call TRBJ2-5, with TRBD2 matching 9 bases. CDR1 SGHTA and CDR2 FQGTGA come from the germline V gene. CDR3 length: 15 residues. Trimming took 2 bases from V and 5 from J; bases not matched to a gene: 6. CDR3 bases: TGTGCCAGCAGCTTAGGAGCGGGAGGCGGCGAGACCCAGTACTTC. Encoded protein: CASSLGAGGGETQYF.